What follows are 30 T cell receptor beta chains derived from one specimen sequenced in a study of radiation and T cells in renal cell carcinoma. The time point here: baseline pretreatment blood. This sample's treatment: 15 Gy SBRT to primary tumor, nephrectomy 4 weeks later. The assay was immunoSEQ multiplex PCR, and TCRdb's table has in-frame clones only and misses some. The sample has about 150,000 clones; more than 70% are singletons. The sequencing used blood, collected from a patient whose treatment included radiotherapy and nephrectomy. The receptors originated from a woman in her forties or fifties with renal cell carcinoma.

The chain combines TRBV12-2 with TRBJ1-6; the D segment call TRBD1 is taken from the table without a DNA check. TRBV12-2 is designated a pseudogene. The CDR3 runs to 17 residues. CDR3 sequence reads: CASRPWGQGDRNSPLHF. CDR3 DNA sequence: TGTGCAAGTCGCCCCTGGGGACAGGGGGATCGGAATTCACCCCTCCACTTT.

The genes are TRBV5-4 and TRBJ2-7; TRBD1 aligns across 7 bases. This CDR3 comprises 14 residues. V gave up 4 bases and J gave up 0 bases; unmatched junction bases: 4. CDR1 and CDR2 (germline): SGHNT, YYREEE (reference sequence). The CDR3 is CASSPDRTSYEQYF. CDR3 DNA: TGTGCCAGCAGCCCGGACAGGACCTCCTACGAGCAGTACTTC.

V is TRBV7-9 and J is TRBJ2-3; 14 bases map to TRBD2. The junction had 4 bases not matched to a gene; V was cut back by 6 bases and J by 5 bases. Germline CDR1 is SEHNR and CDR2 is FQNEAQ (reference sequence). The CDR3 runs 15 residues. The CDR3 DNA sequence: TGTGCCAGCAGTGGGACTAGCGGGGGTTTAGATACGCAGTATTTT. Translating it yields CASSGTSGGLDTQYF.

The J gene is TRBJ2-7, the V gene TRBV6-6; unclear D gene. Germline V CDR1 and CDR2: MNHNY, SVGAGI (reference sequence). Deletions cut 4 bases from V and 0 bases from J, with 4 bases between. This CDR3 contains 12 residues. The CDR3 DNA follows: TGTGCCAGCAGTTCTGCCTCCTACGAGCAGTACTTC. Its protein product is CASSSASYEQYF.

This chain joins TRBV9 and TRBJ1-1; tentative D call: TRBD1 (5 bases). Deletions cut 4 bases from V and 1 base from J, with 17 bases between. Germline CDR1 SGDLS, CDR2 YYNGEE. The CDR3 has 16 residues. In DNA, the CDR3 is TGTGCCAGCAGCCTCTCCTACAGGACTCAGAACACTGAAGCTTTCTTT. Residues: CASSLSYRTQNTEAFF.

The CDR3 is CASSFWGAGNTIYF. For the CDR3, the DNA is TGTGCCAGCAGCTTTTGGGGAGCTGGAAACACCATATATTTT. V usage is TRBV5-6 and J usage is TRBJ1-3, with unresolved D. From germline, CDR1 is SGHDT and CDR2 YYEEEE. This CDR3 spans 14 amino acids. V gave up 2 bases and J gave up 2 bases, with 8 bases separating them.

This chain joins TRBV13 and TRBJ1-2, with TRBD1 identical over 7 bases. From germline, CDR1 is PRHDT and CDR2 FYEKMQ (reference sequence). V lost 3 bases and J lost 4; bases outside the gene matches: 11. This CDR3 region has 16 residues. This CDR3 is CASSLKSYRGGYGYTF. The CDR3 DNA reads TGTGCCAGCAGCTTGAAGAGTTACAGGGGTGGCTATGGCTACACCTTC.

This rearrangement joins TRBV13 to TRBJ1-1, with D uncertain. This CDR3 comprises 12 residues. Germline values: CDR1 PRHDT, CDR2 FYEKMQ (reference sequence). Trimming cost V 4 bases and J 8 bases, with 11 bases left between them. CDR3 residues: CASSSRLKEAFF. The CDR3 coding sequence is TGTGCCAGCAGCTCCCGACTGAAGGAAGCTTTCTTT.

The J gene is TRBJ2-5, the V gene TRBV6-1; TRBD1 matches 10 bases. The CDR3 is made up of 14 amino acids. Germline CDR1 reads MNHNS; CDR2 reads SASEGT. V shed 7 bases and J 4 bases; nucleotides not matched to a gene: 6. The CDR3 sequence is CASIPDRGPETQYF. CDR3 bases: TGTGCCAGCATCCCAGACAGGGGGCCAGAGACCCAGTACTTC.

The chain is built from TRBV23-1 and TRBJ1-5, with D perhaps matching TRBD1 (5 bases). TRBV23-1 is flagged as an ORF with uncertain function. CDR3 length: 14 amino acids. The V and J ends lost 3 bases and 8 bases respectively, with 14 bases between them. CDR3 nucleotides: TGCGCCAGCAGTCATCGGGGGGGGATTGAGCCCCAGCATTTT. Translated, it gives CASSHRGGIEPQHF.

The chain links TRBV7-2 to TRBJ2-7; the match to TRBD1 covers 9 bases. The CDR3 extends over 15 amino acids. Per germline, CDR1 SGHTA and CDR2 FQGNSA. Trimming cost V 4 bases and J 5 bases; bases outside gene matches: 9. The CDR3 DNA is TGTGCCAGCAGCTCCAGTGGGACAGGGTTCAACGAGCAGTACTTC. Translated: CASSSSGTGFNEQYF. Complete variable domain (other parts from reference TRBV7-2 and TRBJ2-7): GAGVSQSPSNKVTEKGKDVELRCDPISGHTALYWYRQSLGQGLEFLIYFQGNSAPDKSGLPSDRFSAERTGGSVSTLTIQRTQQEDSAVYLCASSSSGTGFNEQYFGPGTRLTVT.

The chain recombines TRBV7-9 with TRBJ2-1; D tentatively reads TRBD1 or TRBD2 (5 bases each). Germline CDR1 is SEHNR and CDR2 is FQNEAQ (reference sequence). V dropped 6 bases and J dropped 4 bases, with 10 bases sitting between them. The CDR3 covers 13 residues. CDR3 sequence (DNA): TGTGCCAGCAGTTTGAGGGGTTACAATGAGCAGTTCTTC. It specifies CASSLRGYNEQFF.

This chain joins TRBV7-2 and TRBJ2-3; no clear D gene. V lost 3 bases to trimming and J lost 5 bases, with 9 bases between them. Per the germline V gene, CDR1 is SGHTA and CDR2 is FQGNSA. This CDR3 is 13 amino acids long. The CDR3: CASSFSLIDTQYF. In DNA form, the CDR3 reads TGTGCCAGCAGCTTCAGCTTGATAGATACGCAGTATTTT.

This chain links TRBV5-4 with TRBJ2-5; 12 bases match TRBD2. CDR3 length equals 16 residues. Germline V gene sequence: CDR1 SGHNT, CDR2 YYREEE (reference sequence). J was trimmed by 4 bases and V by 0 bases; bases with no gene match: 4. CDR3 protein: CASSLALAGGRETQYF. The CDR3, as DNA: TGTGCCAGCAGCTTGGCCCTAGCGGGGGGGAGAGAGACCCAGTACTTC.

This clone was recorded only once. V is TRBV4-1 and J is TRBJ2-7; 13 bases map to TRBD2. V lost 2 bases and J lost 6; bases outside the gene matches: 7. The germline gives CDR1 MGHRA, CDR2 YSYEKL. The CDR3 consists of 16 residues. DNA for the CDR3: TGCGCCAGCAGCCAACGGACTAGCGGGGGACGCCTCGAGCAGTACTTC. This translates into CASSQRTSGGRLEQYF.

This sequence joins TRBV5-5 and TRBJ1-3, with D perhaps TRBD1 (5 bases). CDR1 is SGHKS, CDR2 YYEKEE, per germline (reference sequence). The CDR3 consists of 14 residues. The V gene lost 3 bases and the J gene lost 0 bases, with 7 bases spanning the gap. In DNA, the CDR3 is TGTGCCAGCAGCTCGGACACCTCTGGAAACACCATATATTTT. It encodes CASSSDTSGNTIYF.

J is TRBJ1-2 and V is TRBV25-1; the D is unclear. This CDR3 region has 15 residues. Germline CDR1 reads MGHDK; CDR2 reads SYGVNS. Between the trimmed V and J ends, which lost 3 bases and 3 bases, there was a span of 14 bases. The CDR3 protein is CASSEHGIEDYGYTF. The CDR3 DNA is TGTGCCAGCAGTGAGCACGGGATCGAGGACTATGGCTACACCTTC.

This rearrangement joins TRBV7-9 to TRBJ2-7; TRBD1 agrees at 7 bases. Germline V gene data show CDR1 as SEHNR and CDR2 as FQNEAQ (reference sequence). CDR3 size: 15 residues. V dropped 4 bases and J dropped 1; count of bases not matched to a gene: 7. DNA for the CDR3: TGTGCCAGCAGCTCCCCTCCGACAGGGTCCTACGAGCAGTACTTC. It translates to CASSSPPTGSYEQYF.

The CDR3 here is CSLLVGGGGETQYF. As DNA, the CDR3 is TGCAGTCTCTTGGTTGGGGGGGGAGGAGAGACCCAGTACTTC. The gene calls are TRBV29-1 and TRBJ2-5; TRBD2 agrees at 7 bases. Germline V gives CDR1 SQVTM, CDR2 ANQGSEA. CDR3 length: 14 amino acids.

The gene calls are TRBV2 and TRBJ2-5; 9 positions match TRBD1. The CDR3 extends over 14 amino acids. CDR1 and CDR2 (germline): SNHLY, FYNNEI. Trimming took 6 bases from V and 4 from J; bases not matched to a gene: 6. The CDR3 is CASSTDRGGETQYF. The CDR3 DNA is TGTGCCAGCAGCACGGACAGGGGCGGAGAGACCCAGTACTTC.

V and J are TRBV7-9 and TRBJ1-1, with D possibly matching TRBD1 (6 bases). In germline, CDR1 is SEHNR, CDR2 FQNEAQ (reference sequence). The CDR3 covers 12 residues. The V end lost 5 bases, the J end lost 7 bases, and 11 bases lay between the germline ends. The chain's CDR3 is CASSTWTDEAFF. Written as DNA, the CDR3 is TGTGCCAGCAGCACCTGGACAGATGAAGCTTTCTTT.

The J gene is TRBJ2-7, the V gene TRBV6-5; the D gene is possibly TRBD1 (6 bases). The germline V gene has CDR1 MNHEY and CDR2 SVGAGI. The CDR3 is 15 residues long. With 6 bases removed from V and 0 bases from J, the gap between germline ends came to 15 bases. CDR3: CASRKTSDSSYEQYF. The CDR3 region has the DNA TGTGCCAGCAGAAAAACTTCGGACAGCTCCTACGAGCAGTACTTC.

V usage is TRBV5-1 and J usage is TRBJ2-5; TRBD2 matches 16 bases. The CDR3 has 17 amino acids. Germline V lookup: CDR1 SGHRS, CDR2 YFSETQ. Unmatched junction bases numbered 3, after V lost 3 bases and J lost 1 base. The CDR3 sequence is CASSSGLAGGIQETQYF. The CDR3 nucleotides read TGCGCCAGCAGCTCGGGACTAGCGGGGGGGATCCAAGAGACCCAGTACTTC. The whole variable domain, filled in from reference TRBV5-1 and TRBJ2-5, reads KAGVTQTPRYLIKTRGQQVTLSCSPISGHRSVSWYQQTPGQGLQFLFEYFSETQRNKGNFPGRFSGRQFSNSRSEMNVSTLELGDSALYLCASSSGLAGGIQETQYFGPGTRLLVL.

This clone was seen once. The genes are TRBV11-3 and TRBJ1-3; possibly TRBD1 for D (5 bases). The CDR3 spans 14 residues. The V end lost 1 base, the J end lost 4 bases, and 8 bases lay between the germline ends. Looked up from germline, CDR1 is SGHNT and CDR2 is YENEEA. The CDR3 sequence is CASSLGGDGNTIYF. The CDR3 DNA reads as TGTGCCAGCAGCTTAGGAGGGGACGGAAACACCATATATTTT.

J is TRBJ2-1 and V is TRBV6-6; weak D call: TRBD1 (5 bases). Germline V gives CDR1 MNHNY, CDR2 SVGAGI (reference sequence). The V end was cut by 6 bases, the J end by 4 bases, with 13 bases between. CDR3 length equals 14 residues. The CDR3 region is CASRLADSYNEQFF. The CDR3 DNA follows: TGTGCCAGCAGGCTCGCCGACAGTTACAATGAGCAGTTCTTC.

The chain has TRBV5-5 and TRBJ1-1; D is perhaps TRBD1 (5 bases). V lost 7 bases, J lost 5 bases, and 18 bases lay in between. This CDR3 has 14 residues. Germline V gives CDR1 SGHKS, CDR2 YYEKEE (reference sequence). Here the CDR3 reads CASHSPRQGTEAFF. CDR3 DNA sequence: TGTGCCAGCCATTCTCCGCGCCAGGGTACTGAAGCTTTCTTT.

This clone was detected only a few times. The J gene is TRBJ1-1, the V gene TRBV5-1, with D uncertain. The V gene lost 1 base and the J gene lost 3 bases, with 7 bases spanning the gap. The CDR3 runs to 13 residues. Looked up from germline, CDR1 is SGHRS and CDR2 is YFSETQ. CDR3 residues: CASSLSGHTEAFF. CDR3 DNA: TGCGCCAGCAGCTTGAGCGGGCACACTGAAGCTTTCTTT. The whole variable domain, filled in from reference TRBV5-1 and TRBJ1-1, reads KAGVTQTPRYLIKTRGQQVTLSCSPISGHRSVSWYQQTPGQGLQFLFEYFSETQRNKGNFPGRFSGRQFSNSRSEMNVSTLELGDSALYLCASSLSGHTEAFFGQGTRLTVV.

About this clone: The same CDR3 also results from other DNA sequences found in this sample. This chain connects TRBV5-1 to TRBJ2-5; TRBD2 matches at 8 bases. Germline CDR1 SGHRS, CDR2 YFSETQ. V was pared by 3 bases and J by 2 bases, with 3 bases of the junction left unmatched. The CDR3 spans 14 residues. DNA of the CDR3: TGCGCCAGCAGCTCAGGACTAGCTCAAGAGACCCAGTACTTC. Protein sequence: CASSSGLAQETQYF.

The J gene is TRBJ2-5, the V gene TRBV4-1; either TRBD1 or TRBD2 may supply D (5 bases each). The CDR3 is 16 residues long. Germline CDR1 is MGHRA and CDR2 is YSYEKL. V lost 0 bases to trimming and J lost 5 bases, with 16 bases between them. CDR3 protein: CASSQDSGQGVETQYF. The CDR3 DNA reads TGCGCCAGCAGCCAAGATAGTGGGCAGGGAGTGGAGACCCAGTACTTC.

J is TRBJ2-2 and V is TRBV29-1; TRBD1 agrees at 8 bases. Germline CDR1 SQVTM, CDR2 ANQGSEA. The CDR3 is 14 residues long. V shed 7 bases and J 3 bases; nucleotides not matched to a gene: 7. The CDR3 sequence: CSARQGRDTGELFF. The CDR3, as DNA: TGCAGCGCCCGACAGGGGCGGGACACCGGGGAGCTGTTTTTT.